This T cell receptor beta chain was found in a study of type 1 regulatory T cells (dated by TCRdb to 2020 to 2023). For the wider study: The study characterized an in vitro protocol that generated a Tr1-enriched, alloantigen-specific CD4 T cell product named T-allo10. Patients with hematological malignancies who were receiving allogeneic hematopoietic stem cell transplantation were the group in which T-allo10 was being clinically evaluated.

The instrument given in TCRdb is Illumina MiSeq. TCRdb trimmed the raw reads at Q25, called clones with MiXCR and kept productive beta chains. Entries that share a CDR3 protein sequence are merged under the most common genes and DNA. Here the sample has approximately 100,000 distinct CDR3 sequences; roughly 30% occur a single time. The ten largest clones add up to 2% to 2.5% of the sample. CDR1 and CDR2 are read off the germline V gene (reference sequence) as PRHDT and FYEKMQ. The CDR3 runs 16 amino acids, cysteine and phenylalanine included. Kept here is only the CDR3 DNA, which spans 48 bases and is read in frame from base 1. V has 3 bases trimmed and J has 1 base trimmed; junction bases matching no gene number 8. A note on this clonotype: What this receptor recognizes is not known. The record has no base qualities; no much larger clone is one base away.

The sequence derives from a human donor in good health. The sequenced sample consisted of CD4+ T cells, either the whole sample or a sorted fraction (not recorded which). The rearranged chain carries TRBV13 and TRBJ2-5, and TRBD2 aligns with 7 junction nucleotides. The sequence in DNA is TGTGCCAGCAGCTTTCTGGTAGCGGGTCCCCAAGAGACCCAGTACTTC. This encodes CASSFLVAGPQETQYF. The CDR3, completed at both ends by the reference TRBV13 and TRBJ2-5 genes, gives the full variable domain AAGVIQSPRHLIKEKRETATLKCYPIPRHDTVYWYQQGPGQDPQFLISFYEKMQSDKGSIPDRFSAQQFSDYHSELNMSSLELGDSALYFCASSFLVAGPQETQYFGPGTRLLVL.